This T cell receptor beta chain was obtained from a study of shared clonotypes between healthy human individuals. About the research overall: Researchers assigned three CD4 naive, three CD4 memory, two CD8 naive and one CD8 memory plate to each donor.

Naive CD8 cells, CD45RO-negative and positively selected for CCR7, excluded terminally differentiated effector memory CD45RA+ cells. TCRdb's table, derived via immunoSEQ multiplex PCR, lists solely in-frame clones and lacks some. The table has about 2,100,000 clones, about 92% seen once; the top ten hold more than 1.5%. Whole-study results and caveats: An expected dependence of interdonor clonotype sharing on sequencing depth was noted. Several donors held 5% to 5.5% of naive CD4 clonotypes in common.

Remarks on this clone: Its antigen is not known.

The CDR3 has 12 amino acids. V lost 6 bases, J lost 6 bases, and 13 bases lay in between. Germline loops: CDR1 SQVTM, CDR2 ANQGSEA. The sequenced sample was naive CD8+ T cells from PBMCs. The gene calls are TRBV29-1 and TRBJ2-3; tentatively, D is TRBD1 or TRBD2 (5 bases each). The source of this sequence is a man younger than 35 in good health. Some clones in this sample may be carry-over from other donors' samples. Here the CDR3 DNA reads TGCAGCGTCCACGGGACGGCTGATACGCAGTATTTT. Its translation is CSVHGTADTQYF.